Listed here are 16 T cell receptor beta chains from one sample, sequenced in a study of T cells in localized non-small cell lung cancer. Repertoires were generated with immunoSEQ multiplex PCR, while TCRdb's copy carries only in-frame clones and drops some. This table has 90,000 to 100,000 clones, around 90% appearing once. The sample was PBMCs, taken before any cancer treatment. These receptors all come from a woman aged 40-69 years with stage II squamous cell lung carcinoma.

The V gene is TRBV2, the J gene TRBJ1-2; 8 bases map to TRBD1. The germline V gene has CDR1 SNHLY and CDR2 FYNNEI. This CDR3 comprises 14 residues. Trimming removed 2 bases from V and 2 bases from J; junction bases left unmatched: 1. Written as DNA, the CDR3 is TGTGCCAGCAGTGAACGGACAGGGAACTATGGCTACACCTTC. As protein: CASSERTGNYGYTF. The full variable domain, its missing parts supplied by reference TRBV2 and TRBJ1-2, is EPEVTQTPSHQVTQMGQEVILRCVPISNHLYFYWYRQILGQKVEFLVSFYNNEISEKSEIFDDQFSVERPDGSNFTLKIRSTKLEDSAMYFCASSERTGNYGYTFGSGTRLTVV.

V is TRBV6-1 and J is TRBJ1-2, with D uncertain. V was clipped by 3 bases and J by 8 bases, with 7 bases between them. This CDR3 comprises 11 residues. The germline CDR1 and CDR2 sequences are MNHNS and SASEGT. The CDR3 coding sequence is TGTGCCAGCAGTGATACGGACGGCTACACCTTC. As protein: CASSDTDGYTF.

CDR3 protein: CASTLRDRGLSPLHF. The CDR3 DNA reads TGTGCCAGCACCCTCCGGGACAGGGGGCTGTCACCCCTCCACTTT. The chain joins TRBV2 to TRBJ1-6; TRBD1 aligns across 12 bases. This CDR3 has 15 residues. V gave up 7 bases and J gave up 10 bases; unmatched junction bases: 8. The germline CDR1 and CDR2 sequences are SNHLY and FYNNEI.

Written as DNA, the CDR3 is TGCGCCAGCAGCTTGGTGGCAGGGGGGACCGGGGAGCTGTTTTTT. It codes for CASSLVAGGTGELFF. The rearrangement uses TRBV5-1 and TRBJ2-2; D perhaps matches TRBD1 (7 bases). CDR1 and CDR2 (germline): SGHRS, YFSETQ. CDR3 size: 15 residues. V lost 0 bases to trimming and J lost 5 bases, with 11 bases between them.

This rearrangement joins TRBV29-1 to TRBJ1-2; tentative D call: TRBD1 (5 bases). Trimming removed 2 bases at V and 3 bases at J, with 13 bases between. Germline loops: CDR1 SQVTM, CDR2 ANQGSEA. The CDR3 is made up of 14 amino acids. CDR3: CSVEPMDKYYGYTF. The DNA for the CDR3 is TGCAGCGTTGAACCCATGGACAAGTACTATGGCTACACCTTC.

This clone was detected only once. The CDR3 loop is CASSWGLNYGYTF. CDR3 coding DNA: TGTGCCAGCAGCTGGGGACTTAACTATGGCTACACCTTC. The chain employs TRBV5-8 and TRBJ1-2, with D perhaps matching TRBD1 (5 bases). CDR1 SGHTS and CDR2 YDEGEE come from the germline V gene. V lost 3 bases to trimming and J lost 1 base, with 7 bases between them. CDR3 length: 13 residues.

This rearrangement joins TRBV5-4 to TRBJ1-2, with 9 bases fitting TRBD1. Germline loops: CDR1 SGHNT, CDR2 YYREEE (reference sequence). The CDR3 consists of 15 residues. J was trimmed by 3 bases and V by 4 bases; bases with no gene match: 7. CDR3 sequence (DNA): TGTGCCAGCAGCGTTTTGACAGGGGGTTACTATGGCTACACCTTC. Its protein product is CASSVLTGGYYGYTF.

This chain links TRBV5-1 with TRBJ1-3; 7 nucleotides align to TRBD1. This CDR3 contains 15 residues. V shed 4 bases and J 0 bases; nucleotides not matched to a gene: 4. The germline CDR1 and CDR2 sequences are SGHRS and YFSETQ. CDR3 sequence reads: CASSGGQVSGNTIYF. The CDR3 DNA reads TGCGCCAGCAGCGGAGGACAGGTCTCTGGAAACACCATATATTTT.

This clone was seen a few times. The V call is TRBV5-1, the J call TRBJ1-5; the D is unclear. This CDR3 region has 14 residues. With 0 bases removed from V and 2 bases from J, the gap between germline ends came to 6 bases. Per the germline V gene, CDR1 is SGHRS and CDR2 is YFSETQ. The CDR3 DNA is TGCGCCAGCAGCTTGGAAACAGGCAATCAGCCCCAGCATTTT. Translation gives CASSLETGNQPQHF.

J is TRBJ1-1 and V is TRBV18, with 9 bases that match TRBD1. From germline, CDR1 is KGHSH and CDR2 LQKENI. The CDR3 sequence is 14 residues long. With 4 bases clipped from V and 4 bases from J, the junction kept 4 bases outside the gene matches. The CDR3 DNA reads as TGTGCCAGCTCACTAGACAGGGGGGTCACTGAAGCTTTCTTT. Translation gives CASSLDRGVTEAFF.

The chain links TRBV7-2 to TRBJ2-7; no reliable D call. This CDR3 region has 14 residues. Germline CDR1 is SGHTA and CDR2 is FQGNSA. Trimming took 5 bases from V and 1 from J, leaving 12 bases between them. The CDR3 bases are TGTGCCAGCAGCCCCTTTGTACGGTCCTACGAGCAGTACTTC. Translation: CASSPFVRSYEQYF.

The gene calls are TRBV7-9 and TRBJ1-2; D not certain. V was cut by 1 base and J by 8 bases, with 8 bases left in between. CDR1 is SEHNR and CDR2 is FQNEAQ in the germline V gene (reference sequence). The CDR3 length is 12 residues. CDR3 sequence: CASSLGYRGYTF. CDR3 nucleotides: TGTGCCAGCAGCTTAGGGTACCGGGGCTACACCTTC.

The gene calls are TRBV28 and TRBJ1-5; no reliable D call. The V gene lost 5 bases and the J gene lost 1 base, with 3 bases spanning the gap. The CDR3 extends over 12 amino acids. The V gene's germline CDR1 is MDHEN and CDR2 SYDVKM. The CDR3: CASSMSNQPQHF. The CDR3, as DNA: TGTGCCAGCAGTATGAGCAATCAGCCCCAGCATTTT.

The J gene is TRBJ2-6, the V gene TRBV4-1; no firm D call. V was shortened by 2 bases and J by 3 bases, with 11 bases between the two germline ends. CDR1 is MGHRA, CDR2 YSYEKL, per germline. The CDR3 extends over 16 amino acids. CDR3 protein: CASSQFGSLGANVLTF. The CDR3 DNA reads as TGCGCCAGCAGCCAATTCGGGTCGCTTGGGGCCAACGTCCTGACTTTC.

This clone turned up a few times. The chain is built from TRBV6-1 and TRBJ2-5; 11 bases are a match to TRBD1. This CDR3 has 15 residues. J was trimmed by 5 bases and V by 8 bases; bases with no gene match: 10. Germline V gene lookup returns CDR1 MNHNS and CDR2 SASEGT. CDR3 sequence: CASRLRGTGGETQYF. CDR3 coding DNA: TGTGCCAGCCGTCTAAGGGGGACAGGGGGGGAGACCCAGTACTTC.

J is TRBJ2-7 and V is TRBV7-9, with D perhaps matching TRBD1 (6 bases). Trimming took 1 base from V and 4 from J, leaving 14 bases between them. The CDR3 length is 15 residues. Germline V CDR1 and CDR2: SEHNR, FQNEAQ (reference sequence). In nucleotides, the CDR3 is TGTGCCAGCAGCTTAGGCTTCGGGACACCTTACGAGCAGTACTTC. Translating gives CASSLGFGTPYEQYF.